The source of this T cell receptor (beta chain) is a study of blood T cell repertoires in COVID-19. About the research overall: COVID-19 samples, acute and convalescent, were from the United States, Italy and Spain. PBMCs, B-cell-depleted T cells, or T cells were the source of the cDNA or gDNA that made up the material.

Under the authors' procedure: For nucleated cells, counts were estimated from reference gene primer amplification. TCRdb keeps only in-frame clones here, not all; method: immunoSEQ multiplex PCR. D and trimming come from the DNA, and the V and J calls and clone size come from that table. The table shows over 120,000 clones, with 84% occurring only once. The V and J ends lost 0 bases and 7 bases respectively, with 10 bases between them. The CDR3 is 15 amino acids. Per germline, CDR1 MNHEY and CDR2 SMNVEV (reference sequence). The sample was peripheral blood. This TCR was sampled from a man aged 55-75 years with active or convalescent COVID-19. This sequence joins TRBV27 and TRBJ1-6; D is uncertain. CDR3 in DNA: TGTGCCAGCAGTTTATCCCCCAGCGTGAATTCACCCCTCCACTTT. This gives the protein CASSLSPSVNSPLHF.